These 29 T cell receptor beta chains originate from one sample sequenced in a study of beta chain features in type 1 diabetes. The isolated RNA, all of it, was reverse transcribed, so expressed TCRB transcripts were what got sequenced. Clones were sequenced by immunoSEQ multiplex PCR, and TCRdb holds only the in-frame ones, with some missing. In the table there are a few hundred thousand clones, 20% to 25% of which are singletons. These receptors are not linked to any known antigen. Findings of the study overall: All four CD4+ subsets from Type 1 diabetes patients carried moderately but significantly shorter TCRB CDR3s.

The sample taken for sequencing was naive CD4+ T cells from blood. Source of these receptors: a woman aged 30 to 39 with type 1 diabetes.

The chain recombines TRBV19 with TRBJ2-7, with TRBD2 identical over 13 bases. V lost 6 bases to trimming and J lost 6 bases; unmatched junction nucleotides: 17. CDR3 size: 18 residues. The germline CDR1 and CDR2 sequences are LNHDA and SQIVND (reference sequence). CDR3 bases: TGTGCCAGTAGCAAGACTAGCGGGAGGCCACAAAACGAAGGCGAGCAGTACTTC. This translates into CASSKTSGRPQNEGEQYF.

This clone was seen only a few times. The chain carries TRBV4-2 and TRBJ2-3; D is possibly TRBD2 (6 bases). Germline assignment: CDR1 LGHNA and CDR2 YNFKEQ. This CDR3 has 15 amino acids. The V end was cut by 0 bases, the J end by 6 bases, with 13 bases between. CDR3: CASSQDGGRPDTQYF. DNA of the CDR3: TGTGCCAGCAGCCAAGACGGAGGGAGACCGGATACGCAGTATTTT.

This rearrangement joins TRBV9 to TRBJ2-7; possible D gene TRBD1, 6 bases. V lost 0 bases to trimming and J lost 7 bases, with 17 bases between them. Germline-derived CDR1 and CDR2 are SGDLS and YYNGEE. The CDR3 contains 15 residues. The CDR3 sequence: CASSVESGAPGEQYF. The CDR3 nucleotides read TGTGCCAGCAGCGTAGAGTCAGGGGCCCCCGGGGAGCAGTACTTC.

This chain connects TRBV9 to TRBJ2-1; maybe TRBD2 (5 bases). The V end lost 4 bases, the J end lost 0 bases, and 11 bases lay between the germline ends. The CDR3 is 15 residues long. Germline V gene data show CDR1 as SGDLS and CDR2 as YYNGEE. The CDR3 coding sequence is TGTGCCAGCAGCTCCGGGGTTGGCTCCTACAATGAGCAGTTCTTC. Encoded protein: CASSSGVGSYNEQFF. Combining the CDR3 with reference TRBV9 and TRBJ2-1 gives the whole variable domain DSGVTQTPKHLITATGQRVTLRCSPRSGDLSVYWYQQSLDQGLQFLIQYYNGEERAKGNILERFSAQQFPDLHSELNLSSLELGDSALYFCASSSGVGSYNEQFFGPGTRLTVL.

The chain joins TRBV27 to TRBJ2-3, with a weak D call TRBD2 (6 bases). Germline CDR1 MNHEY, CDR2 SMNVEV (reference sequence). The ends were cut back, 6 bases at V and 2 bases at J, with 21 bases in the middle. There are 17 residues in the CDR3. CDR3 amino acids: CASSLTDPGLTTDTQYF. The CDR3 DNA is TGTGCCAGCAGCTTAACAGACCCGGGACTTACCACAGATACGCAGTATTTT.

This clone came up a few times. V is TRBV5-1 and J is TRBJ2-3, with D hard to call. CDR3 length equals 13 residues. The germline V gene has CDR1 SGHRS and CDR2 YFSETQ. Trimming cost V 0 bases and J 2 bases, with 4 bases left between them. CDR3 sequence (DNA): TGCGCCAGCAGCTTGGGGCCCACAGATACGCAGTATTTT. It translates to CASSLGPTDTQYF.

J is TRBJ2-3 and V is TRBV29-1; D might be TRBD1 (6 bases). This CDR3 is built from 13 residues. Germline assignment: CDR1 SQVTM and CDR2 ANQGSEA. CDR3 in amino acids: CSDRPPDADTQYF. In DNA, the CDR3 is TGCAGTGACAGGCCCCCCGACGCAGATACGCAGTATTTT.

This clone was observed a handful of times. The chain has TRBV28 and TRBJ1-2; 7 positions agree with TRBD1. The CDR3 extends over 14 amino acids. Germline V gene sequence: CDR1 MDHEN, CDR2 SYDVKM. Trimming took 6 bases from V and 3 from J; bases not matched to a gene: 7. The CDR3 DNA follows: TGTGCCAGCAGACCCCAGGGGGAATACTATGGCTACACCTTC. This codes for CASRPQGEYYGYTF.

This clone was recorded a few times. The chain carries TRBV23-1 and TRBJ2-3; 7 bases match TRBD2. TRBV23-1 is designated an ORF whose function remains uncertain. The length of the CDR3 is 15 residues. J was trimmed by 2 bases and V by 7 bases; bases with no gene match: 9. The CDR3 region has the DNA TGCGCCAGCATCAGATGGGGACTATCCACAGATACGCAGTATTTT. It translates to CASIRWGLSTDTQYF.

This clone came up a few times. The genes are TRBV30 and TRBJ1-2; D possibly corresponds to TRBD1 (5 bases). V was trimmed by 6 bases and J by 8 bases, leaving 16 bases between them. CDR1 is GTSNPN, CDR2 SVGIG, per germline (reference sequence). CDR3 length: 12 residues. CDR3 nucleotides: TGTGCCTGCCCACACGGCGGGGACGGCTACACCTTC. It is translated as CACPHGGDGYTF.

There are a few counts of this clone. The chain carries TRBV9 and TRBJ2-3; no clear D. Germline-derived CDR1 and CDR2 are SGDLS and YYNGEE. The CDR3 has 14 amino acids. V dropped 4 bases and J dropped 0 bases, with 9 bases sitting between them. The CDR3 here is CASSPRFSTDTQYF. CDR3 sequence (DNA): TGTGCCAGCAGCCCTAGGTTTAGCACAGATACGCAGTATTTT.

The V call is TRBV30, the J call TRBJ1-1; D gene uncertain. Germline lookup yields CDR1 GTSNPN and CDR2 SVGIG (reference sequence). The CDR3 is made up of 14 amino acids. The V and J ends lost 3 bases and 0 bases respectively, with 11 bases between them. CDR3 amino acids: CAWRGNTMNTEAFF. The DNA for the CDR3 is TGTGCCTGGAGGGGTAACACTATGAACACTGAAGCTTTCTTT.

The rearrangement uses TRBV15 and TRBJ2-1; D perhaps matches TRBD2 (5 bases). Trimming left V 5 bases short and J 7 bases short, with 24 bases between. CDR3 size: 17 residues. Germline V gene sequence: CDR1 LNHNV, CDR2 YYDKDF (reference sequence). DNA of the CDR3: TGTGCCACCAGCCAAGGCGGGCTGCCTCGGATTCGAAATGAGCAGTTCTTC. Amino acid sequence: CATSQGGLPRIRNEQFF. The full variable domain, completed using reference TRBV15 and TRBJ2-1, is DAMVIQNPRYQVTQFGKPVTLSCSQTLNHNVMYWYQQKSSQAPKLLFHYYDKDFNNEADTPDNFQSRRPNTSFCFLDIRSPGLGDTAMYLCATSQGGLPRIRNEQFFGPGTRLTVL.

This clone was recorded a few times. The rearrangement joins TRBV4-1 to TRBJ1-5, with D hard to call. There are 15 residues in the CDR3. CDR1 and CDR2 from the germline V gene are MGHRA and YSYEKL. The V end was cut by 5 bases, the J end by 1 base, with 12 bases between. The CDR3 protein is CASSSPGRSNQPQHF. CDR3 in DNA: TGCGCCAGCAGCAGCCCGGGTAGGAGCAATCAGCCCCAGCATTTT.

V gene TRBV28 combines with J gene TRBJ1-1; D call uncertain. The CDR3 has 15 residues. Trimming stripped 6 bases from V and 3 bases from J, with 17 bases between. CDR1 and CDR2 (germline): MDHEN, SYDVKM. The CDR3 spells CASRPAGVIHTEAFF. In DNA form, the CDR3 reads TGTGCCAGCAGACCAGCCGGGGTAATCCACACTGAAGCTTTCTTT.

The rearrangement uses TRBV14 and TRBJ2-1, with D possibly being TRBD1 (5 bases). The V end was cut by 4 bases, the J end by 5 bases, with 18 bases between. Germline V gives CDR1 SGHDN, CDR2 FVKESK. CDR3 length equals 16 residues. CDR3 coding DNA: TGTGCCAGCAGCCGCTTACCGAACAGGTTCGACAATGAGCAGTTCTTC. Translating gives CASSRLPNRFDNEQFF.

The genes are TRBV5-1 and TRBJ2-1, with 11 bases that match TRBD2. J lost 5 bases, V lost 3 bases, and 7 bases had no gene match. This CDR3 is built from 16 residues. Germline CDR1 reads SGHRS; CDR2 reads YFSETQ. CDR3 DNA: TGCGCCAGCAGCTGGGGCCCGGGACTAGCGGACAATGAGCAGTTCTTC. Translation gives CASSWGPGLADNEQFF.

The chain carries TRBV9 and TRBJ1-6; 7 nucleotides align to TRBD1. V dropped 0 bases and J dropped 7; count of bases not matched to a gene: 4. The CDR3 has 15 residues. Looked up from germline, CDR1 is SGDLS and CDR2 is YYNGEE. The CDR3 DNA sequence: TGTGCCAGCAGCGTAGTTGACAGGGAAAATTCACCCCTCCACTTT. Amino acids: CASSVVDRENSPLHF.

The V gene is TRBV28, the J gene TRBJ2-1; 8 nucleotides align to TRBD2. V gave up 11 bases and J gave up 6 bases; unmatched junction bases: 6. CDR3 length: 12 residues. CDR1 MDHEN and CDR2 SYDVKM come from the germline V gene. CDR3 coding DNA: TGTGCCGGTTCCCGGGGGGGCAATGAGCAGTTCTTC. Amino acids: CAGSRGGNEQFF.

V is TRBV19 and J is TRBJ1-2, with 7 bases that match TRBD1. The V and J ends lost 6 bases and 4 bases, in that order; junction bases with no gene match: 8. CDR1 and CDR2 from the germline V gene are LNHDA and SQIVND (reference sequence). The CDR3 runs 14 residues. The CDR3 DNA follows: TGTGCCAGTAGGAGCCTGGGACAGTTCTATGGCTACACCTTC. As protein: CASRSLGQFYGYTF.

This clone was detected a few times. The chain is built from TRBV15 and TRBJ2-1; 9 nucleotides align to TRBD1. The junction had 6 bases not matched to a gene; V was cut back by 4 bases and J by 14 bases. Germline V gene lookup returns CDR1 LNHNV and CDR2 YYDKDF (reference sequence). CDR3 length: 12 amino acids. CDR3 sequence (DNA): TGTGCCACCAGCACCTTAGACAGGGGGAAGTTCTTC. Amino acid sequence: CATSTLDRGKFF.

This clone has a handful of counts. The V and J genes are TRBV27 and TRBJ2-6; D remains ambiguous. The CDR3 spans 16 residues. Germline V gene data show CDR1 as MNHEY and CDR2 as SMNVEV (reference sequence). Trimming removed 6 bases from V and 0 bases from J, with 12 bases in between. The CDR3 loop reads CASSPAWASGANVLTF. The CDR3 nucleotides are TGTGCCAGCAGCCCGGCGTGGGCCTCTGGGGCCAACGTCCTGACTTTC.

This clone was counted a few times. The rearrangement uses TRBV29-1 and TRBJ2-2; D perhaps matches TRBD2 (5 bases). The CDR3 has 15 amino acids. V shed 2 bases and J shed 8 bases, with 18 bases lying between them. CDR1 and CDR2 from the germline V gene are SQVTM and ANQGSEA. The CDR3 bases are TGCAGCGTTGAAATACGTCTCGTATGGAGGGGGGAGCTGTTTTTT. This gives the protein CSVEIRLVWRGELFF.

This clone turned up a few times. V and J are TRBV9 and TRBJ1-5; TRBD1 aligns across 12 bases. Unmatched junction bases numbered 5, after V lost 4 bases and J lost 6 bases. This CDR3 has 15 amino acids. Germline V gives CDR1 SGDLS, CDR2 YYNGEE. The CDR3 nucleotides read TGTGCCAGCAGCCCAGGGACAGGGGGCTTTCAGCCCCAGCATTTT. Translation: CASSPGTGGFQPQHF.

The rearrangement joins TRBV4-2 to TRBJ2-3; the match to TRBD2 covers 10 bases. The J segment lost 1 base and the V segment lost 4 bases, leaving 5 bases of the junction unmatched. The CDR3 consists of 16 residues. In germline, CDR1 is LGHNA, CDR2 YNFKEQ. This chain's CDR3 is CASSLSSGRGTDTQYF. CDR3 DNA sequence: TGTGCCAGCAGCCTCTCTAGCGGGAGAGGCACAGATACGCAGTATTTT.

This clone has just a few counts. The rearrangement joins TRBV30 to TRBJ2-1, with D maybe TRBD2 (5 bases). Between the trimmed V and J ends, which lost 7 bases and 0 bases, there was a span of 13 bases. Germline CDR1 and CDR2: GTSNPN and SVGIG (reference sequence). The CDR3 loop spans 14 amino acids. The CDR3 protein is CASDSPSSYNEQFF. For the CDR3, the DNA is TGTGCCTCGGACTCGCCTAGCTCCTACAATGAGCAGTTCTTC.

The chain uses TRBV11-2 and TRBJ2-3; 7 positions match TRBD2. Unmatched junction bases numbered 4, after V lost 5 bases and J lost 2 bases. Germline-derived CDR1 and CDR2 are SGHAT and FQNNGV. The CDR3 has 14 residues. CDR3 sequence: CASSRGLVTDTQYF. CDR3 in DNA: TGTGCCAGCAGCCGCGGACTAGTCACAGATACGCAGTATTTT.

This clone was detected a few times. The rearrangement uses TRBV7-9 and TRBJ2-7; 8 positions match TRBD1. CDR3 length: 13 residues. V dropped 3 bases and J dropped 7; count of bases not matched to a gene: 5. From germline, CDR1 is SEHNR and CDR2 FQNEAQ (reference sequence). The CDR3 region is CASSLDRAREQYF. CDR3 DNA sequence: TGTGCCAGCAGCTTGGACAGGGCGAGGGAGCAGTACTTC.

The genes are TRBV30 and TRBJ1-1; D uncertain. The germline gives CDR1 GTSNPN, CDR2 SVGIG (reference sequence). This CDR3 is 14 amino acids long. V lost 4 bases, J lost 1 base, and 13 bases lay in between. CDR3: CAWIFRRANTEAFF. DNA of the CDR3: TGTGCCTGGATATTCCGAAGAGCGAACACTGAAGCTTTCTTT. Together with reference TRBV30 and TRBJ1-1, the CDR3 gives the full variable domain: SQTIHQWPATLVQPVGSPLSLECTVEGTSNPNLYWYRQAAGRGLQLLFYSVGIGQISSEVPQNLSASRPQDRQFILSSKKLLLSDSGFYLCAWIFRRANTEAFFGQGTRLTVV.